Only a few counts were recorded for the clone carrying this T cell receptor (beta chain). Its antigen is undetermined. This CDR3 is built from 12 residues. Germline values: CDR1 SGHRS, CDR2 YFSETQ. With 0 bases removed from V and 7 bases from J, the gap between germline ends came to 8 bases. The data belong to a study of T-cell reconstitution after alpha-beta-depleted transplantation in children. Unique molecular identifiers were used to barcode this TCRbeta library. TCRdb itself ran the PCR reads through MiXCR, one entry per CDR3 protein. The data hold some 440,000 distinct CDR3 sequences, with around 16% observed a single time. Findings and limits, study-wide: Approximately two months post-transplant, alpha-beta T cells reportedly originated from several hundred expanded graft clones. From surviving recipient T cells and thymic progenitors came the high day-60 TCRbeta diversity observed in some patients. After one year, T-cell counts and TCRbeta diversity mostly came from new T cells.

This receptor was identified in a boy in the first two years of life who had a stem cell transplant for Wiskott-Aldrich syndrome, so the T cells may come from the graft donor. Sequenced material: PBMCs, mostly from graft donor cells, taken 360 days after TCRalphabeta/CD19-depleted stem cell transplant. This sequence joins TRBV5-1 and TRBJ2-7, with D unresolved. The CDR3 sequence: CASSLGAREQYF. The CDR3 nucleotides are TGCGCCAGCAGCTTGGGGGCGAGAGAGCAGTACTTC.